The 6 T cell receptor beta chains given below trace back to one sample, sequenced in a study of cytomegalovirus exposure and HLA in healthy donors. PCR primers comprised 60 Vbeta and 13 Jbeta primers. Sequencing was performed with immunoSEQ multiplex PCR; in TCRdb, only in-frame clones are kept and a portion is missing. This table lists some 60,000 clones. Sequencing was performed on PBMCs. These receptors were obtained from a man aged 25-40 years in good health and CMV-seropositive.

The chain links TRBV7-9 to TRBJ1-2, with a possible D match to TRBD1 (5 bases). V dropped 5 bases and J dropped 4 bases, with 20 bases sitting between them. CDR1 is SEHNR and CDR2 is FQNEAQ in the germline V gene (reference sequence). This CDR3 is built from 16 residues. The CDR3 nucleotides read TGTGCCAGCAGCGAGGGCACAGCGGGGACCTCCTATGGCTACACCTTC. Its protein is CASSEGTAGTSYGYTF.

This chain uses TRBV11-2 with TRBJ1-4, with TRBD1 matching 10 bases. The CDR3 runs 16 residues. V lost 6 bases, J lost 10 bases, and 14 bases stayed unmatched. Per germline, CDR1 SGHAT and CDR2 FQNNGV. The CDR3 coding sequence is TGTGCCAGCAGTTCCTCCTCCGGGGACAGGGGTGGAAAACTGTTTTTT. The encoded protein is CASSSSSGDRGGKLFF.

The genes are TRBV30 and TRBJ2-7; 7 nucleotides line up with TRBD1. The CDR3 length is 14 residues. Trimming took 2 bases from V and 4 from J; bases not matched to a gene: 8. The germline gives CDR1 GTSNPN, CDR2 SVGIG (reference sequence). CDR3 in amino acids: CAWSPWTGLYEQYF. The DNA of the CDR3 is TGTGCCTGGAGTCCCTGGACAGGCTTATACGAGCAGTACTTC.

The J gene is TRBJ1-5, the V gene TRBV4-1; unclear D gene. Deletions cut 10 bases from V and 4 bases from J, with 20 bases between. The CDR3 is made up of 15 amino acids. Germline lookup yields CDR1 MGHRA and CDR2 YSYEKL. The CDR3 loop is CATGTPGKINQPQHF. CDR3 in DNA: TGCGCCACCGGAACCCCAGGAAAGATAAATCAGCCCCAGCATTTT.

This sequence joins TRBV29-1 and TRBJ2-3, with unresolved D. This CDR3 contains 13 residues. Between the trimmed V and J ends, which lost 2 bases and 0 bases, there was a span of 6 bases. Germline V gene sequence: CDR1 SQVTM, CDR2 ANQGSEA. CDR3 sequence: CSVESTSTDTQYF. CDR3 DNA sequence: TGCAGCGTTGAATCCACTAGCACAGATACGCAGTATTTT.

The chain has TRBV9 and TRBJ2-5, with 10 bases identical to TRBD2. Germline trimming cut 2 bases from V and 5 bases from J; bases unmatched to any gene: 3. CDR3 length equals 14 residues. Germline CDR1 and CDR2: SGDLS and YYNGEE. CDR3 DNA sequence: TGTGCCAGCAGCGTCGGTAGCGGGGGGGAGACCCAGTACTTC. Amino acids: CASSVGSGGETQYF.